The clone carrying this TCR beta chain was found a few times. These data originate in a study of blood T cell repertoires in COVID-19. Overall study context: Italy, Spain and the United States were the sources of the convalescent and acute COVID-19 samples. T cells, B-cell-depleted T cells, or PBMCs provided the cDNA or gDNA that served as material.

Authors' processing steps: Amplified reference gene primers provided the basis for estimating nucleated cell counts. Repertoires were generated with immunoSEQ multiplex PCR, while TCRdb's copy carries only in-frame clones and drops some. V and J calls plus clone size are reproduced from that table; the DNA served to infer D and trimming. The table records around 68,000 clones, 80% to 90% of them present only once. The clonotype originates from a woman in her 50s with acute or convalescent COVID-19. The source material was peripheral blood.

Written as DNA, the CDR3 is TGTGCCAGCAGGAGACAGGGGGCGAGTGAGCAGTACTTC. The encoded protein is CASRRQGASEQYF. V is TRBV3-1 (or the pseudogene TRBV3-2) and J is TRBJ2-7, with 10 bases aligning to TRBD1. The germline V gene encodes CDR1 LGHDT and CDR2 YNNKEL (reference sequence). V was pared by 6 bases and J by 7 bases, with 6 bases of the junction left unmatched. This CDR3 contains 13 residues.